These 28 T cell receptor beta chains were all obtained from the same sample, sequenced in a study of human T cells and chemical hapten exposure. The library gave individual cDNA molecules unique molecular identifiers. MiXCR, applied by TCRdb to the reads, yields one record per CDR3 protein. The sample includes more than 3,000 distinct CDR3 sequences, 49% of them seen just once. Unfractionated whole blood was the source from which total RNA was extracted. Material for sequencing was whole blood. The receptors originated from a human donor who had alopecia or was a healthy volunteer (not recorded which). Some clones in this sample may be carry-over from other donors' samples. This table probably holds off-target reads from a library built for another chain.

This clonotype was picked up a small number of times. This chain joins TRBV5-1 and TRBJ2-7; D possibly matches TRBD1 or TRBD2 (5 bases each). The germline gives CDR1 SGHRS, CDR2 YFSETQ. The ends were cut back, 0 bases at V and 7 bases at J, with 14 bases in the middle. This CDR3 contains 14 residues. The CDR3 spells CASSLGDPRREQYF. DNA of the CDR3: TGCGCCAGCAGCTTGGGGGACCCACGTCGGGAGCAGTACTTC.

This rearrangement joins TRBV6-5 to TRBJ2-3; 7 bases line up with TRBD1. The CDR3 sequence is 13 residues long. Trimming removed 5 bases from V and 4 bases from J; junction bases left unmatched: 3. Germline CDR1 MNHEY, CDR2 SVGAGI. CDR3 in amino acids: CASSVQGSDTQYF. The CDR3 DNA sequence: TGTGCCAGCAGTGTACAGGGGTCAGATACGCAGTATTTT.

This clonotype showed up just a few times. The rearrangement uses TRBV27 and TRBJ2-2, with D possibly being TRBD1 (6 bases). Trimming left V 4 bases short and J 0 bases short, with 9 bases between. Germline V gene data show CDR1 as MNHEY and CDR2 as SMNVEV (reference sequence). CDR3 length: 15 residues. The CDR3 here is CASSSRDTNTGELFF. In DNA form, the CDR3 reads TGTGCCAGCAGTTCCCGGGACACGAACACCGGGGAGCTGTTTTTT.

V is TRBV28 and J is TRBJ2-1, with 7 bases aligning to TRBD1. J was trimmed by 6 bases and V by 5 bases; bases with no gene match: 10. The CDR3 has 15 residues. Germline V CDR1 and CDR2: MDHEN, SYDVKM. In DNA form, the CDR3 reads TGTGCCAGCAGTAGACGGACAGGTGGACTCAATGAGCAGTTCTTC. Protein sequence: CASSRRTGGLNEQFF.

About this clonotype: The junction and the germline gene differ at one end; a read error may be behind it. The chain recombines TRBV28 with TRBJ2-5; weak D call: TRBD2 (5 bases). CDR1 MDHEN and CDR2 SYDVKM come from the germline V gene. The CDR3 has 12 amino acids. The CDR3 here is CASRRVPGDRNF. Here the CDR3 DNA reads TGTGCCAGCCGCCGGGTCCCCGGGGATCGGAACTTC.

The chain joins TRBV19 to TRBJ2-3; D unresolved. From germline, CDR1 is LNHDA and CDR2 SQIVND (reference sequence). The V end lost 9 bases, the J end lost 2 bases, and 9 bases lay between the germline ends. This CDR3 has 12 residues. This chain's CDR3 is CASRPSTDTQYF. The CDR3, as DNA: TGTGCCAGCAGACCCTCCACAGATACGCAGTATTTT.

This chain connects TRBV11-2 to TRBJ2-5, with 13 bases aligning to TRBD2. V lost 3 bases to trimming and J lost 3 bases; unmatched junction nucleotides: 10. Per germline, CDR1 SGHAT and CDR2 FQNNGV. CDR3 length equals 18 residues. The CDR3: CASSLGLAGQRKEETQYF. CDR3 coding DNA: TGTGCCAGCAGCTTGGGACTAGCGGGGCAACGCAAGGAAGAGACCCAGTACTTC. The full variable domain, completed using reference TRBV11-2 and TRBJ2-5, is EAGVAQSPRYKIIEKRQSVAFWCNPISGHATLYWYQQILGQGPKLLIQFQNNGVVDDSQLPKDRFSAERLKGVDSTLKIQPAKLEDSAVYLCASSLGLAGQRKEETQYFGPGTRLLVL.

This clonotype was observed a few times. The CDR3 protein is CASSLTGNTGELFF. The CDR3 bases are TGTGCCAGCAGTTTGACAGGGAACACCGGGGAGCTGTTTTTT. V is TRBV6-5 and J is TRBJ2-2, with D possibly matching TRBD1 (6 bases). Germline values: CDR1 MNHEY, CDR2 SVGAGI. Trimming removed 4 bases from V and 1 base from J, with 7 bases in between. The CDR3 totals 14 residues.

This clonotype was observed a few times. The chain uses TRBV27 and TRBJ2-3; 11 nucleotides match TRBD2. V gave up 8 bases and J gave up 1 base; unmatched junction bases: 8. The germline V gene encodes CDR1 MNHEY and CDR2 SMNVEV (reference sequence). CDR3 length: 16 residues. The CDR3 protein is CASRSLAGGRTDTQYF. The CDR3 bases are TGTGCCAGCCGTTCCCTAGCGGGGGGACGCACAGATACGCAGTATTTT.

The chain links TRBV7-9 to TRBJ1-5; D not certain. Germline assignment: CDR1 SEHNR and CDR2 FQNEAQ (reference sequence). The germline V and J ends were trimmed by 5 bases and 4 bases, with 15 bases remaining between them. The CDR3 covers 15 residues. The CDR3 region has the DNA TGTGCCAGCAGCCCTAGCAGTGATGGGAATCAGCCCCAGCATTTT. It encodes CASSPSSDGNQPQHF.

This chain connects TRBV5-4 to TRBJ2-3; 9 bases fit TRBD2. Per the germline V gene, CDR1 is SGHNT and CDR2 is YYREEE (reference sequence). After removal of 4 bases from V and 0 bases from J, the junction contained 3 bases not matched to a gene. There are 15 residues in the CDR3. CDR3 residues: CASSPTSGSTDTQYF. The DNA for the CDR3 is TGTGCCAGCAGCCCCACTAGCGGGAGCACAGATACGCAGTATTTT.

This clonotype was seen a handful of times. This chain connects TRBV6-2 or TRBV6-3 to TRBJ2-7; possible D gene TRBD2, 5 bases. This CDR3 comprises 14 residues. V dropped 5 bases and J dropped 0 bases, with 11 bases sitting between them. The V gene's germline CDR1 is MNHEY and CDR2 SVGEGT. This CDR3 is CASSTPGNSYEQYF. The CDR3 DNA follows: TGTGCCAGCAGTACCCCGGGGAACTCCTACGAGCAGTACTTC.

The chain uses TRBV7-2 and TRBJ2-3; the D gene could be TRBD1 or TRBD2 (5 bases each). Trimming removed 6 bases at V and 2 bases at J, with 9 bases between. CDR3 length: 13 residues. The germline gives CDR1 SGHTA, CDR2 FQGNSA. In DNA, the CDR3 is TGTGCCAGCAGTTTGGGGGTCACAGATACGCAGTATTTT. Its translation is CASSLGVTDTQYF.

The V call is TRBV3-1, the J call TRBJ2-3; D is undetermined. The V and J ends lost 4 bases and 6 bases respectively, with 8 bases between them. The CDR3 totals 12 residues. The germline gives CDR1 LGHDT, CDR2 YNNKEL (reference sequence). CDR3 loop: CASSPMGDTQYF. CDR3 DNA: TGTGCCAGCAGCCCGATGGGGGATACGCAGTATTTT.

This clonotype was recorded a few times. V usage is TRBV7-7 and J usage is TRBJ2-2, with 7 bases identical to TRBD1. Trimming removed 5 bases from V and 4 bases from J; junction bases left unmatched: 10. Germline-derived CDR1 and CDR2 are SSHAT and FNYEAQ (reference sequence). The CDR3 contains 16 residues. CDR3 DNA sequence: TGTGCCAGCAGCGGACGACAGGGTTATGGCACCGGGGAGCTGTTTTTT. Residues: CASSGRQGYGTGELFF.

The CDR3 reads CASSQPLAGGNGEQFF. The CDR3, as DNA: TGCGCCAGCAGCCAGCCCTTAGCGGGAGGGAACGGTGAGCAGTTCTTC. V usage is TRBV4-1 and J usage is TRBJ2-1; 11 bases are a match to TRBD2. Germline trimming cut 3 bases from V and 9 bases from J; bases unmatched to any gene: 10. Germline V gene lookup returns CDR1 MGHRA and CDR2 YSYEKL. CDR3 length: 16 residues.

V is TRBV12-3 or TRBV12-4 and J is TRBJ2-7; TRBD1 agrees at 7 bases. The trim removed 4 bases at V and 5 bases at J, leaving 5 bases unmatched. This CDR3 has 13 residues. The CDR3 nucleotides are TGTGCCAGCAGTTCCATGACAGGGCACGAGCAGTACTTC. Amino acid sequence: CASSSMTGHEQYF.

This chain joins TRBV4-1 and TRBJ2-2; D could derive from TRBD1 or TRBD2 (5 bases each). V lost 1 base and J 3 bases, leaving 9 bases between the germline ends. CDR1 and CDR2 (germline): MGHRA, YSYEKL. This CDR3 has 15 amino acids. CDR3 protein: CASSQAGQHTGELFF. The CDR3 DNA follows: TGCGCCAGCAGCCAAGCGGGGCAGCACACCGGGGAGCTGTTTTTT.

The CDR3 DNA is TGTGCCAGCAGCGTCAGTAGCAGCAATGAGCAGTTCTTC. The encoded protein is CASSVSSSNEQFF. The chain uses TRBV9 and TRBJ2-1; D is ambiguous. This CDR3 is built from 13 residues. The germline V gene has CDR1 SGDLS and CDR2 YYNGEE. The germline V and J ends were trimmed by 2 bases and 6 bases, with 9 bases remaining between them.

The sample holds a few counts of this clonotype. CDR3 loop: CASKVGGISEQYF. The CDR3 DNA follows: TGTGCCAGCAAGGTTGGGGGGATAAGCGAGCAGTACTTC. This chain connects TRBV6-6 to TRBJ2-7; TRBD2 is a possible D gene (6 bases). The CDR3 sequence is 13 residues long. Trimming shortened V by 7 bases and J by 6 bases, and 16 bases separated the two germline ends. Germline values: CDR1 MNHNY, CDR2 SVGAGI (reference sequence).

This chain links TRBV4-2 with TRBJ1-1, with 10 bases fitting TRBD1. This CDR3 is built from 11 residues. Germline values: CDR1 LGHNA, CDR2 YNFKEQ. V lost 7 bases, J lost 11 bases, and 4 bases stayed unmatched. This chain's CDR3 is CASTGTGVAFF. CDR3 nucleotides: TGTGCCAGCACCGGGACAGGGGTGGCTTTCTTT.

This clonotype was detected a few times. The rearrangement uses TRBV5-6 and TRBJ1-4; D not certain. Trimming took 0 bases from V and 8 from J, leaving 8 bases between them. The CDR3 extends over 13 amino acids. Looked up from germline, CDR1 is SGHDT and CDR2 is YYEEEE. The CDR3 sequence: CASSLVLDEKLFF. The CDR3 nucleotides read TGTGCCAGCAGCTTGGTTCTAGACGAAAAACTGTTTTTT. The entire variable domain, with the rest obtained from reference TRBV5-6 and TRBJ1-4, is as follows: DAGVTQSPTHLIKTRGQQVTLRCSPKSGHDTVSWYQQALGQGPQFIFQYYEEEERQRGNFPDRFSGHQFPNYSSELNVNALLLGDSALYLCASSLVLDEKLFFGSGTQLSVL.

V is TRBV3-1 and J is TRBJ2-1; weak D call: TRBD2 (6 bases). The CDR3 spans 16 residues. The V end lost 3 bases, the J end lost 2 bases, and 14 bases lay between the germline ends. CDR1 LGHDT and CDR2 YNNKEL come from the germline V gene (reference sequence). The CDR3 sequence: CASSQGRRTTYNEQFF. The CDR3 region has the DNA TGTGCCAGCAGCCAGGGGAGGCGTACAACCTACAATGAGCAGTTCTTC.

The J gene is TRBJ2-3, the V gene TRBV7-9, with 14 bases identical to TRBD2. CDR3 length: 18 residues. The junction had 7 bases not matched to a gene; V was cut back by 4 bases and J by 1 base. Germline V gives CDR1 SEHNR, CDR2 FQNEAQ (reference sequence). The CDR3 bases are TGTGCCAGCAGCTCCGGGACTAGCGGGGGTACAGGCACAGATACGCAGTATTTT. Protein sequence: CASSSGTSGGTGTDTQYF.

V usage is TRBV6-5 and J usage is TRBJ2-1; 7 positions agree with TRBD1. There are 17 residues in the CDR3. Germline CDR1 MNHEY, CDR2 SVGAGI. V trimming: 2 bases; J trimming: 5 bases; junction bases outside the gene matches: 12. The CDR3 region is CASSYKELRGPHNEQFF. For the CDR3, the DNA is TGTGCCAGCAGTTACAAGGAGCTTAGGGGGCCCCACAATGAGCAGTTCTTC.

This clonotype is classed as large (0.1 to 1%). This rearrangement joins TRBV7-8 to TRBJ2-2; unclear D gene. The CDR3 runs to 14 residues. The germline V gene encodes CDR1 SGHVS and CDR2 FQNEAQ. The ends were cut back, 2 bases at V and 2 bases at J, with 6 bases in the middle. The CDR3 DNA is TGTGCCAGCAGCTTACCCAAAAACACCGGGGAGCTGTTTTTT. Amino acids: CASSLPKNTGELFF.

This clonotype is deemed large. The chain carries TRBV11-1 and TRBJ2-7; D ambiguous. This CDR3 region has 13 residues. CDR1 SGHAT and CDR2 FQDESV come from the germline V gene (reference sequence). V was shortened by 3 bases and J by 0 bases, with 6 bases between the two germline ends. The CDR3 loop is CASSLSSSYEQYF. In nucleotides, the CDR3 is TGTGCCAGCAGCTTGTCGAGCTCCTACGAGCAGTACTTC. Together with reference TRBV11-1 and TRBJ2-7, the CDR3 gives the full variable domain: EAEVAQSPRYKITEKSQAVAFWCDPISGHATLYWYRQILGQGPELLVQFQDESVVDDSQLPKDRFSAERLKGVDSTLKIQPAELGDSAMYLCASSLSSSYEQYFGPGTRLTVT.

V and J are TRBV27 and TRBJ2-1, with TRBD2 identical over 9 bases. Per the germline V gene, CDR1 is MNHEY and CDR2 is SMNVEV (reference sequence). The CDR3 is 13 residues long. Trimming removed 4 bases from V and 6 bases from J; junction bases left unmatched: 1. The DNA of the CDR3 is TGTGCCAGCAGTTCGGGACTAGCCAATGAGCAGTTCTTC. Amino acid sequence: CASSSGLANEQFF.